This T cell receptor beta chain came from a study of Graves' ophthalmopathy and Graves' hyperthyroidism (dated by TCRdb to the late 2010s). Regarding the study in general: Peripheral blood samples were taken at the time of initial diagnosis, before any treatment was given. The study used TCR beta repertoire signatures to distinguish Graves' ophthalmopathy from Graves' hyperthyroidism and to predict progression to ophthalmopathy. In total, under 150 blood samples were TCR-sequenced: approximately 42 ophthalmopathy, approximately 75 hyperthyroidism and roughly 17 hyperthyroidism-to-ophthalmopathy patients. To explore V-J signatures that distinguish ophthalmopathy from hyperthyroidism, a discovery set of under 110 patients was enrolled, made up of over 40 with ophthalmopathy and some 60 with stable hyperthyroidism. The independent validation cohort included 18 to 20 hyperthyroidism patients plus 17 patients who later progressed from hyperthyroidism to ophthalmopathy. T-cell repertoires of thyroid tissue and blood were compared in six or seven hyperthyroidism patients. Following sampling, methimazole starting at 30 mg daily was administered to hyperthyroidism patients, and high-dose intravenous methylprednisolone was administered to ophthalmopathy patients. The roughly 94 discovery patients were randomly divided into training and test sets at a 7:3 ratio.

Ten or more counts support this clonotype. This clone's antigen is unknown. Since no conserved phenylalanine or tryptophan closes the CDR3, a read error is the likely cause. No DNA is shown, since the ends of the CDR3 on it are uncertain; the CDR3 is the one TCRdb lists. For repertoire sequencing, TCR beta CDR3 regions were amplified from RNA transcripts. The first round of RT-PCR was done with HTBI primers and the Qiagen OneStep RT-PCR kit, and was followed by a second round of multiplex PCR, then size selection and purification. Libraries were sequenced paired-end with 100 bp reads on an Illumina HiSeq2000. Processing in the source paper ran as follows. SOAPnuke was used to process the reads, removing any read that contained adapters or uncalled bases, had a mean Phred below 15, or lacked an exact match to the constant primer or identifier. COPE v1.2.5 was used to merge the high-quality paired reads. Each unique nucleotide sequence was defined as a clonotype, and clonotypes were aligned to IMGT TRB V, D and J references with MiTCR v1.1. Analysis was restricted to V-J combinations with a frequency above 0.0001, which covered roughly 99% of repertoires. A TCR clonal expansion and chaos score per V-J combination was defined as the ratio of F50 clonal expansion to chaos observed in the TCRdist matrix. Welch's t-statistics and random forest were used to narrow the features down to 13 V-J combinations, which were then fed into a naive Bayes classifier. Thyroid-blood repertoire similarity was quantified with the Morisita-Horn index. In-frame beta chains were kept once TCRdb had trimmed the public reads at Q25 with fastp and called clones with MiXCR. Records with the same CDR3 protein are collapsed into one entry carrying the most frequent genes and DNA. TCRdb, rather than the study authors, made the V and J calls. This sample gives roughly 480,000 distinct CDR3 sequences in total; roughly an eighth of them show up just once. The leading ten clones occupy 9.8% of the sample.

Ophthalmopathy patients had moderately to severely active disease, Clinical Activity Score of at least 3, NOSPECS grade of at least 4, and disease duration under 3 months. Anyone with other autoimmune diseases, uncontrolled infections, pregnancy or lactation was excluded from the study. Clinical symptoms, serum thyroxine, TRAb, thyroid ultrasound and orbital computed tomography were used for diagnosis. Ficoll-Paque density gradient centrifugation was used to isolate PBMCs from around 10 ml of fresh peripheral blood. Total RNA was extracted with Trizol reagent and quality-checked on an Agilent 2100 Bioanalyzer. Termini included, the CDR3 measures 15 amino acids. Sequences KGHDR (CDR1) and SFDVKD (CDR2) are obtained from the germline V gene. Overall study results and their limits: Most expanded thyroid clonotypes with a frequency above 0.001 also appeared in blood, which suggests that blood repertoires may reflect the immune response in the thyroid. Ophthalmopathy was separated from stable hyperthyroidism by the 13-signature model with about 89% sensitivity and around 81% specificity in cross-validation and with 80%/75% in the test set. Sample size was not predetermined statistically, and investigators were not blinded to group allocation. In validation, the model predicted ophthalmopathy progression with 55% to 71% sensitivity and approximately 78% specificity; approximately 12 predicted patients were CT-confirmed with GO in a median of 6.5 months.

The chain is assembled from TRBV24-1 and TRBJ2-2; the table's D call, TRBD2, has no DNA check behind it. Sequencing used blood. This TCR was recovered from a woman younger than 45 with Graves' ophthalmopathy. Donor details come from another sample of the same person, matched by shared clones. The CDR3: CATSDGGRDTGELWL.